The 19 T cell receptor beta chains below come from one sample, sequenced in a study of T cells after yellow fever vaccination. TCRdb redid the calling of the 5' RACE reads with MiXCR, one entry per CDR3 protein. Among hundreds of thousands of distinct CDR3 sequences listed, around an eighth were seen once. The input for sequencing was CD4+ T cells sorted from PBMCs, taken 15 days after the yellow fever booster vaccination. The receptors shown here come from a man between 18 and 29 years old who received the YFV17D yellow fever vaccine.

The chain joins TRBV2 to TRBJ2-2; 9 bases agree with TRBD2. The CDR3 runs to 15 residues. CDR1 and CDR2 (germline): SNHLY, FYNNEI. Trimming removed 4 bases from V and 1 base from J; junction bases left unmatched: 1. The CDR3 protein is CASSGLAVNTGELFF. Written as DNA, the CDR3 is TGTGCCAGCAGTGGACTAGCGGTGAACACCGGGGAGCTGTTTTTT.

CDR3 bases: TGTGCCAGCAGTGATAGGGGATTTAGCTCCTACGAGCAGTACGTC. As protein: CASSDRGFSSYEQYV. The rearrangement links TRBV6-2 or TRBV6-3 to TRBJ2-7, with D possibly matching TRBD1 (5 bases). The V end lost 5 bases, the J end lost 0 bases, and 14 bases lay between the germline ends. The CDR3 extends over 15 amino acids. The germline V gene has CDR1 MNHEY and CDR2 SVGEGT.

This clonotype showed up many times. V usage is TRBV7-9 and J usage is TRBJ1-4; D is unresolved. The CDR3 runs to 12 residues. Trimming cost V 3 bases and J 8 bases, with 7 bases left between them. Per the germline V gene, CDR1 is SEHNR and CDR2 is FQNEAQ (reference sequence). The CDR3 region is CASSFVGEKLFF. CDR3 DNA sequence: TGTGCCAGCAGCTTCGTGGGGGAAAAACTGTTTTTT.

This clonotype was counted many times. This rearrangement joins TRBV12-3 or TRBV12-4 to TRBJ2-1; D is undetermined. The CDR3 has 11 residues. With 6 bases removed from V and 8 bases from J, the gap between germline ends came to 8 bases. In nucleotides, the CDR3 is TGTGCCAGCAGACGAGTCGATGAGCAGTTCTTC. The encoded protein is CASRRVDEQFF.

The table lists this clonotype with a few counts. V gene TRBV18 combines with J gene TRBJ1-2, with D uncertain. Trimming removed 3 bases from V and 6 bases from J, with 14 bases in between. There are 14 residues in the CDR3. CDR1 is KGHSH, CDR2 LQKENI, per germline. The CDR3 protein is CASSPADPKNGYTF. CDR3 bases: TGTGCCAGCTCACCCGCGGACCCTAAAAATGGCTACACCTTC.

In its sample, this clonotype was seen a few times. The chain couples TRBV3-1 to TRBJ2-7; no firm D call. The CDR3 is made up of 14 amino acids. Germline CDR1 LGHDT, CDR2 YNNKEL (reference sequence). Between the trimmed V and J ends, which lost 3 bases and 6 bases, there was a span of 15 bases. Written as DNA, the CDR3 is TGTGCCAGCAGCCAGTATGGAACGAGGTTCGAGCAGTACTTC. Translated, it gives CASSQYGTRFEQYF.

A few counts support this clonotype. The chain recombines TRBV3-1 with TRBJ1-6; D is undetermined. The CDR3 loop spans 15 amino acids. V was trimmed by 4 bases and J by 17 bases, leaving 24 bases between them. CDR1 and CDR2 (germline): LGHDT, YNNKEL (reference sequence). DNA of the CDR3: TGTGCCAGCAGCCCCACCCACTCCCCCCGTGGTGGAGTCCACTTT. Translating it yields CASSPTHSPRGGVHF.

The rearrangement joins TRBV5-5 to TRBJ2-5; TRBD2 agrees at 7 bases. V lost 1 base, J lost 0 bases, and 9 bases stayed unmatched. Germline CDR1 reads SGHKS; CDR2 reads YYEKEE (reference sequence). This CDR3 region has 17 residues. For the CDR3, the DNA is TGTGCCAGCAGCTTGATCTCCGGGGGGAGGTACCAAGAGACCCAGTACTTC. Protein product: CASSLISGGRYQETQYF.

This clonotype has ten or more counts. V is TRBV5-5 and J is TRBJ2-5; D perhaps matches TRBD1 (5 bases). The germline V gene has CDR1 SGHKS and CDR2 YYEKEE (reference sequence). The CDR3 spans 14 residues. V was trimmed by 2 bases and J by 2 bases, leaving 10 bases between them. CDR3 DNA sequence: TGTGCCAGCAGCTTTCTACAGGCTCAAGAGACCCAGTACTTC. It encodes CASSFLQAQETQYF.

This clonotype was found many times. V usage is TRBV4-1 and J usage is TRBJ2-7, with D maybe TRBD1 (5 bases). The CDR3 contains 14 residues. The ends were cut back, 1 base at V and 1 base at J, with 8 bases in the middle. Germline CDR1 and CDR2: MGHRA and YSYEKL. CDR3 sequence reads: CASSQVSGSYEQYF. In DNA form, the CDR3 reads TGCGCCAGCAGCCAAGTTTCAGGGTCCTACGAGCAGTACTTC.

The gene calls are TRBV23-1 and TRBJ2-7; no clear D. TRBV23-1 is designated an ORF whose function remains uncertain. Trimming took 8 bases from V and 3 from J, leaving 23 bases between them. The CDR3 spans 16 residues. The CDR3 DNA sequence: TGCGCCAGCGCGGTTTCTCGACTGGGTCGCTTCTACGAGCAGTACGTC. Protein product: CASAVSRLGRFYEQYV.

The sample holds a few counts of this clonotype. This chain links TRBV18 with TRBJ2-5; D uncertain. The germline V and J ends were trimmed by 3 bases and 1 base, with 9 bases remaining between them. CDR1 is KGHSH and CDR2 is LQKENI in the germline V gene. CDR3 length equals 14 residues. The CDR3 DNA is TGTGCCAGCTCACCTGCAGTGGGCCAAGAGACCCAGTACTTC. Its protein is CASSPAVGQETQYF.

This clonotype was counted only a few times. The chain links TRBV5-1 to TRBJ1-5; D is unresolved. The V end was cut by 0 bases, the J end by 0 bases, with 10 bases between. Germline values: CDR1 SGHRS, CDR2 YFSETQ. The CDR3 length is 16 residues. The CDR3 region is CASSLGAADSNQPQHF. CDR3 in DNA: TGCGCCAGCAGCTTGGGGGCCGCAGATAGCAATCAGCCCCAGCATTTT.

The chain recombines TRBV4-3 with TRBJ2-3, with D possibly being TRBD1 (5 bases). V lost 0 bases and J lost 2, with 12 bases in between. Germline CDR1 reads LGHNA; CDR2 reads YSLEER. The CDR3 contains 16 residues. CDR3: CASSQDGGAHTDTQYF. Here the CDR3 DNA reads TGCGCCAGCAGCCAAGATGGTGGGGCCCACACAGATACGCAGTATTTT.

This clonotype was detected a few times. The rearrangement links TRBV20-1 to TRBJ2-1; D unresolved. Deletions cut 6 bases from V and 5 bases from J, with 17 bases between. Germline V CDR1 and CDR2: DFQATT, SNEGSKA (reference sequence). The CDR3 length is 14 residues. The CDR3 nucleotides are TGCAGTGCCCACCCCCCTAGGGATAACAATGAGCAGTTCTTC. Residues: CSAHPPRDNNEQFF.

The J gene is TRBJ2-3, the V gene TRBV5-1; 8 bases match TRBD2. Germline values: CDR1 SGHRS, CDR2 YFSETQ. Unmatched junction bases numbered 11, after V lost 0 bases and J lost 2 bases. The CDR3 covers 18 residues. The DNA for the CDR3 is TGCGCCAGCAGCTTGGGGCTAGCGGGTAATTTCCTCACAGATACGCAGTATTTT. The encoded protein is CASSLGLAGNFLTDTQYF. Filled out from reference TRBV5-1 and TRBJ2-3, the complete variable domain reads KAGVTQTPRYLIKTRGQQVTLSCSPISGHRSVSWYQQTPGQGLQFLFEYFSETQRNKGNFPGRFSGRQFSNSRSEMNVSTLELGDSALYLCASSLGLAGNFLTDTQYFGPGTRLTVL.

In its sample, this clonotype was seen many times. The chain couples TRBV7-2 to TRBJ2-1; 10 nucleotides align to TRBD2. This CDR3 spans 15 amino acids. V trimming: 6 bases; J trimming: 3 bases; junction bases outside the gene matches: 5. Germline V lookup: CDR1 SGHTA, CDR2 FQGNSA. The CDR3 DNA follows: TGTGCCAGCAGGGGATCTAGCGGGAGCTACAATGAGCAGTTCTTC. This gives the protein CASRGSSGSYNEQFF. The full variable domain, its missing parts supplied by reference TRBV7-2 and TRBJ2-1, is GAGVSQSPSNKVTEKGKDVELRCDPISGHTALYWYRQSLGQGLEFLIYFQGNSAPDKSGLPSDRFSAERTGGSVSTLTIQRTQQEDSAVYLCASRGSSGSYNEQFFGPGTRLTVL.

The chain links TRBV28 to TRBJ2-2; a weak D match, TRBD1 (6 bases). The CDR3 is made up of 14 amino acids. The germline gives CDR1 MDHEN, CDR2 SYDVKM. V was trimmed by 6 bases and J by 1 base, leaving 9 bases between them. The CDR3 bases are TGTGCCAGCAGAACGGGACAGAACACCGGGGAGCTGTTTTTT. Residues: CASRTGQNTGELFF.

This clonotype was picked up many times. The CDR3, as DNA: TGTGCTAGTGGTTCCGGGGACACAGATACGCAGTATTTT. This translates into CASGSGDTDTQYF. This sequence joins TRBV12-5 and TRBJ2-3, with D perhaps TRBD2 (5 bases). Per germline, CDR1 LGHNT and CDR2 FRNRAP. Trimming cost V 4 bases and J 2 bases, with 7 bases left between them. The CDR3 sequence is 13 residues long. The full variable domain, its missing parts supplied by reference TRBV12-5 and TRBJ2-3, is DARVTQTPRHKVTEMGQEVTMRCQPILGHNTVFWYRQTMMQGLELLAYFRNRAPLDDSGMPKDRFSAEMPDATLATLKIQPSEPRDSAVYFCASGSGDTDTQYFGPGTRLTVL.